The T cell receptor beta chain described here comes from a study of spatial heterogeneity in lung cancer. For the study at large: Each distinct TCR and UMI combination averaged more than ten appearances in raw reads.

Every TCR cDNA molecule carried a tag that served as a unique molecular identifier. A single record per CDR3 protein comes from TCRdb applying MiXCR to the 5' RACE reads. Counted here are some 36,000 distinct CDR3 sequences, about 7.6% occurring once; the ten biggest clones make up around a tenth. There are many counts of this clonotype. Its antigen is not known. Relative to the germline gene, one junction end is altered; a read error may explain this. The germline V gene has CDR1 LNHDA and CDR2 SQIVND (reference sequence). This CDR3 comprises 15 residues. Time point denoted: blood at routine non-recurrence follow-up after resection. In each case, whole RNA from tumor, nontumor lung or frozen PBMC was sequenced unsorted. Study-level findings and limits: Ubiquitous expanded tumor TCRs were observed in blood more at resection than follow-up.

The TCR comes from a male donor with early-stage non-small cell lung cancer. The genes are TRBV19 and TRBJ1-1; 7 positions match TRBD1. The sample was PBMCs, taken at follow-up. CDR3 sequence reads: CASSIDWLFPQGCIF. The CDR3 nucleotides read TGTGCCAGTAGTATAGATTGGTTATTTCCACAGGGGTGTATCTTT.